This is a list of T cell receptor beta chains from one sample in a study of T-cell reconstitution after alpha-beta-depleted transplantation in children. Using its own MiXCR run on the PCR reads, TCRdb lists one record per CDR3 protein. This table holds 380,000 or so distinct CDR3 sequences, 10% to 15% found once. The sample in question was PBMCs, obtained from the stem cell graft. These receptor sequences come from a human donor who donated a stem cell graft to a child with Fanconi anemia. CDR3s include the opening cysteine and the closing phenylalanine or tryptophan. Fields, in order: clone size, V gene, D gene, J gene, CDR3 DNA, CDR3 protein. A D gene is named only where the DNA matches it firmly. Only some rows state a clone size, as once, few, many or a class for expanded clones.

>few|TRBV12-3/TRBV12-4|TRBD1|TRBJ1-1
TGTGCCAGCAGTTCCGGGACAGGGGGAAGAAACACTGAAGCTTTCTTT
CASSSGTGGRNTEAFF
>few|TRBV7-8|TRBD2|TRBJ2-3
TGTGCCAGCAGCCCAGTCGGCGGGGGGTCCGGTGGGACGCAGTATTTT
CASSPVGGGSGGTQYF
>many|TRBV30|-|TRBJ2-2
TGTGCCTGGAGTGAAAAGGGTATGGCCGGGGAGCTGTTTTTT
CAWSEKGMAGELFF
>few|TRBV30|TRBD1|TRBJ1-2
TGTGCCGGAGGGACAGGGCTCCGCTATGGCTACACCTTC
CAGGTGLRYGYTF
>few|TRBV9|TRBD2|TRBJ2-3
TGTGCCAGCAGCGTAGCTGGAGCGGGGGGGCAAGATACGCAGTATTTT
CASSVAGAGGQDTQYF
>many|TRBV7-9|TRBD1|TRBJ1-1
TGTGCCAGCAGCTCAACCGGGACAGGGAATTCGTTGGAAGCTTTCTTT
CASSSTGTGNSLEAFF
>few|TRBV10-3|-|TRBJ1-2
TGTGCCATCAGTGAGTTTCTCGACCGATCTTGGGGCTACACCTTC
CAISEFLDRSWGYTF
>many|TRBV5-1|TRBD1|TRBJ1-1
TGCGCCAGCGGGACGACAGGGGGTACTGAAGCTTTCTTT
CASGTTGGTEAFF
>few|TRBV3-1|-|TRBJ1-2
TGTGCCAGCAGCCAACTAGGGGGAGGCTACACCTTC
CASSQLGGGYTF
>few|TRBV5-1|-|TRBJ2-7
TGCGCCAGCAGCTTATTGACTGCGTCCTACGAGCAGTACTTC
CASSLLTASYEQYF
>-|TRBV6-1|TRBD1|TRBJ2-1
TGTGCCAGCAGTCCGGACAGGGGAGGGTTCAATGAGCAGTTCTTC
CASSPDRGGFNEQFF
>many|TRBV7-2|-|TRBJ1-1
TGTGCCAGCAGGCACGGACAGCATCACACTGAAGCTTTCTTT
CASRHGQHHTEAFF
>-|TRBV15|TRBD1|TRBJ2-1
TGTGCCACCAGCAGAGGACAGGGATCCATCTACAATGAGCAGTTCTTC
CATSRGQGSIYNEQFF
>-|TRBV28|-|TRBJ2-3
TGTGCCAGCAGTTTAAGGACAGACTTCACAGATACGCAGTATTTT
CASSLRTDFTDTQYF
>-|TRBV20-1|TRBD1|TRBJ2-7
TGCAGTGCCAGTGACAGGGCACTAGTCTACGAGCAGTACTTC
CSASDRALVYEQYF
>many|TRBV2|-|TRBJ1-5
TGTGCCAGCAGTGAATTGGGGGGGAATCAGCCCCAGCATTTT
CASSELGGNQPQHF
>many|TRBV5-5|-|TRBJ2-1
TGTGCCAGCAGCTTGGCCGGTCCGGGTACTGAGCAGTTCTTC
CASSLAGPGTEQFF
>few|TRBV12-3/TRBV12-4|-|TRBJ1-1
TGTGCCAGCAGTTTAGAACAAGGGTTTGCTGAAGCTTTCTTT
CASSLEQGFAEAFF
>few|TRBV30|-|TRBJ2-6
TGTGCCTGGATACGTCCATATGCCGCTGGGGCCAACGTCCTGACTTTC
CAWIRPYAAGANVLTF
>few|TRBV5-5|-|TRBJ2-1
TGTGCCAGCAGCTTGGGGCCGGGGAACTACAATGAGCAGTTCTTC
CASSLGPGNYNEQFF
>few|TRBV12-3/TRBV12-4|-|TRBJ1-1
TGTGCCAGCACCCTAGAGTGGGGGACGACTGAAGCTTTCTTT
CASTLEWGTTEAFF
>many|TRBV5-1|-|TRBJ2-1
TGCGCCAGCAGCCTAGACATCAGCTCCTACAATGAGCAGTTCTTC
CASSLDISSYNEQFF
>-|TRBV5-5|-|TRBJ1-2
TGTGCCAGCAGCTTGGCTGAGAGGGTCGGCTATGGCTACACCTTC
CASSLAERVGYGYTF
>-|TRBV27|TRBD1|TRBJ2-7
TGTGCCAGCAGTTTATTACAGGGGGTAAATGAGCAGTACTTC
CASSLLQGVNEQYF
>many|TRBV7-2|-|TRBJ2-7
TGTGCCAGCTCTCAGGCTTACGAGCAGTACTTC
CASSQAYEQYF
>-|TRBV10-3|-|TRBJ2-3
TGTGCCATCAGTGACGGGGGCGGTAGCACAGATACGCAGTATTTT
CAISDGGGSTDTQYF
>-|TRBV3-1|TRBD1|TRBJ2-6
TGTGCCAGCAGCCACGGGACAGCCTCCAGCTCTGGGGCCAACGTCCTGACTTTC
CASSHGTASSSGANVLTF
>few|TRBV7-8|TRBD1|TRBJ2-7
TGTGCCAGCAGTGTACAGGGGTATTCCGAGCAGTACTTC
CASSVQGYSEQYF
>-|TRBV12-3/TRBV12-4|-|TRBJ1-5
TGTGCCAGCAGTTTAAGACAGGAGGATGGAAATCAGCCCCAGCATTTT
CASSLRQEDGNQPQHF
>few|TRBV7-2|TRBD2|TRBJ2-3
TGTGCCAGCAGCTTAGAACTAGCGGGATCAGATACGCAGTATTTT
CASSLELAGSDTQYF
>-|TRBV5-1|-|TRBJ1-5
TGCGCCAGCAGCTTGGACCCGTCGGGACCCCAGCATTTT
CASSLDPSGPQHF
>few|TRBV12-3/TRBV12-4|TRBD2|TRBJ2-1
TGTGCCAGCACTGTAGCGGGGGGATTCAATCAGCAGTTCTTC
CASTVAGGFNQQFF
>-|TRBV12-3/TRBV12-4|TRBD2|TRBJ2-3
TGTGCCAGCAGTTTAACTAGCGGGAGAGGCACAGATACGCAGTATTTT
CASSLTSGRGTDTQYF
>-|TRBV12-3/TRBV12-4|TRBD1|TRBJ1-6
TGTGCCAGCAGCAACACAGGGGAATATTCACCCCTCCACTTT
CASSNTGEYSPLHF
>few|TRBV6-2/TRBV6-3|-|TRBJ2-1
TGTGCCAGCAGTTACCCTAGGGAGAACTACTACTACAATGAGCAGTTCTTC
CASSYPRENYYYNEQFF
>-|TRBV20-1|-|TRBJ1-1
TGCAGTGCTAGTTTGCGGGGGACCACTGAAGCTTTCTTT
CSASLRGTTEAFF
>many|TRBV20-1|TRBD2|TRBJ2-3
TGCAGTGCTGGCGGGGGGGGCGATGCAGATACGCAGTATTTT
CSAGGGGDADTQYF
>few|TRBV15|-|TRBJ1-2
TGTGCCACCAGCAGGGGAGGACAGTTTGGCTACACCTTC
CATSRGGQFGYTF
>-|TRBV7-9|TRBD1|TRBJ1-1
TGTGCCAGCAGCCCGAGGACAGGGTACACTGAAGCTTTCTTT
CASSPRTGYTEAFF
>many|TRBV6-2/TRBV6-3|-|TRBJ2-3
TGTGCCAGCAGCTCCCGGGTCCGCACAGATACGCAGTATTTT
CASSSRVRTDTQYF
>many|TRBV2|TRBD1|TRBJ2-1
TGTGCCAGCAGCGTCGACAGGGTAGGTGAGCAGTTCTTC
CASSVDRVGEQFF
>few|TRBV10-3|-|TRBJ1-1
TGTGCCATCAGTACCAGGGGTTACGGCACTGAAGCTTTCTTT
CAISTRGYGTEAFF
>many|TRBV27|-|TRBJ2-1
TGTGCCAGCAGTTATCCCCCCCACGGATCTGATGAGCAGTTCTTC
CASSYPPHGSDEQFF